These 21 T cell receptor beta chains were sequenced from one sample in a study of blood T cells in healthy people across ages. A sample-barcoded 5' primer and a J-beta primer mix were used in a second PCR of roughly 7 to 12 cycles. MiXCR, applied by TCRdb to the 5' RACE reads, yields one record per CDR3 protein. The sample has over 700,000 distinct CDR3 sequences; about 55% are singletons. The source material was blood. These receptors were taken from a man aged 80 or over in good health.

This clonotype was picked up a small number of times. The chain joins TRBV7-9 to TRBJ1-1; D is undetermined. With 2 bases removed from V and 1 base from J, the gap between germline ends came to 8 bases. The CDR3 loop spans 14 amino acids. Looked up from germline, CDR1 is SEHNR and CDR2 is FQNEAQ (reference sequence). The CDR3 DNA reads as TGTGCCAGCAGCTTATTGGGCACGAACACTGAAGCTTTCTTT. Translation: CASSLLGTNTEAFF.

This clonotype was observed a few times. The V call is TRBV20-1, the J call TRBJ2-5; 13 positions match TRBD2. Looked up from germline, CDR1 is DFQATT and CDR2 is SNEGSKA (reference sequence). V lost 5 bases, J lost 11 bases, and 5 bases stayed unmatched. The CDR3 runs 12 residues. CDR3 in amino acids: CSAWTSGRGQYF. The DNA of the CDR3 is TGCAGTGCTTGGACTAGCGGGAGAGGACAGTACTTC.

This clonotype was counted once. The chain combines TRBV29-1 with TRBJ2-7; perhaps TRBD1 as D (6 bases). Germline V CDR1 and CDR2: SQVTM, ANQGSEA. This CDR3 is built from 14 residues. Trimming took 5 bases from V and 0 from J, leaving 14 bases between them. The CDR3 protein is CSVRRDKNSYEQYF. The CDR3 coding sequence is TGCAGCGTTCGCAGGGACAAAAACTCCTACGAGCAGTACTTC.

This clonotype was counted a few times. The rearrangement uses TRBV15 and TRBJ2-1; possibly TRBD2 for D (7 bases). CDR1 LNHNV and CDR2 YYDKDF come from the germline V gene (reference sequence). The CDR3 sequence is 16 residues long. V was shortened by 3 bases and J by 4 bases, with 16 bases between the two germline ends. The CDR3 is CATSRTGSGTYNEQFF. The CDR3 nucleotides are TGTGCCACCAGCAGGACGGGGAGCGGGACATACAATGAGCAGTTCTTC.

The J gene is TRBJ2-2, the V gene TRBV12-3 or TRBV12-4; 11 positions match TRBD2. V lost 4 bases and J lost 6; bases outside the gene matches: 4. This CDR3 has 15 amino acids. The DNA of the CDR3 is TGTGCCAGCAGTTGGGGGACTAGCGGCTCCGGGGAGCTGTTTTTT. This translates into CASSWGTSGSGELFF.

This clonotype was detected a few times. The rearrangement links TRBV14 to TRBJ2-1, with TRBD2 matching over 10 bases. The germline CDR1 and CDR2 sequences are SGHDN and FVKESK. The V segment lost 2 bases and the J segment 7 bases; nucleotides outside the gene matches: 8. CDR3 size: 16 residues. The CDR3 here is CASSQKEAGGGNEQFF. CDR3 nucleotide sequence: TGTGCCAGCAGCCAAAAGGAAGCGGGAGGGGGAAATGAGCAGTTCTTC.

A note on this clonotype: One base away lies a much larger clone, so this may be a sequencing read error. The rearrangement links TRBV12-3 or TRBV12-4 to TRBJ2-5, with 10 bases matching TRBD2. This CDR3 is built from 14 residues. Trimming took 3 bases from V and 9 from J; bases not matched to a gene: 7. In nucleotides, the CDR3 is TGTGCCAGCAGTTTCCGGCTAGCGGGGGAGGCCCAGTACTTC. It specifies CASSFRLAGEAQYF.

The V and J genes are TRBV18 and TRBJ1-2, with TRBD1 as a possible D gene (6 bases). V lost 6 bases to trimming and J lost 5 bases, with 13 bases between them. The CDR3 contains 13 residues. Germline-derived CDR1 and CDR2 are KGHSH and LQKENI. The CDR3 region has the DNA TGTGCCAGCTCCTCAGGGGAAAGATATGGCTACACCTTC. Translating gives CASSSGERYGYTF.

The chain employs TRBV7-2 and TRBJ1-1; D is ambiguous. The CDR3 covers 13 residues. Germline V gene lookup returns CDR1 SGHTA and CDR2 FQGNSA. Trimming removed 6 bases from V and 3 bases from J, with 11 bases in between. The CDR3 spells CASRLLLDTEAFF. Written as DNA, the CDR3 is TGTGCCAGCAGACTGCTATTGGACACTGAAGCTTTCTTT.

The chain employs TRBV12-3 or TRBV12-4 and TRBJ2-4; 7 nucleotides agree with TRBD2. V gave up 3 bases and J gave up 13 bases; unmatched junction bases: 12. This CDR3 region has 14 residues. The CDR3 region is CASSLASNSAGQYF. CDR3 in DNA: TGTGCCAGCAGTTTGGCATCGAATTCAGCGGGGCAGTACTTC.

The chain recombines TRBV5-1 with TRBJ2-7; a possible D gene is TRBD2 (6 bases). Germline CDR1 and CDR2: SGHRS and YFSETQ. Trimming pared 3 bases from V and 0 bases from J, leaving 13 bases between. The CDR3 extends over 15 amino acids. CDR3 region: CASSSAGRSSYEQYF. Written as DNA, the CDR3 is TGCGCCAGCAGCTCGGCGGGACGGTCCTCCTACGAGCAGTACTTC.

CDR3 nucleotides: TGCAGTGCTAGTGGCCGTCGCGGGTTCGGGTACGAGCAGTACTTC. Its protein is CSASGRRGFGYEQYF. This chain uses TRBV20-1 with TRBJ2-7, with D possibly matching TRBD2 (5 bases). The V gene's germline CDR1 is DFQATT and CDR2 SNEGSKA (reference sequence). This CDR3 region has 15 residues. Trimming stripped 3 bases from V and 4 bases from J, with 19 bases between.

This clonotype was detected ten times or more. V is TRBV6-1 and J is TRBJ2-7, with 8 bases identical to TRBD1. The CDR3 length is 13 residues. Germline V gene lookup returns CDR1 MNHNS and CDR2 SASEGT. V lost 6 bases and J lost 3; bases outside the gene matches: 4. The CDR3 nucleotides are TGTGCCAGCAGCCGGACAGGGAACTACGAGCAGTACTTC. It is translated as CASSRTGNYEQYF.

The genes are TRBV7-2 and TRBJ2-1, with 8 nucleotides matching TRBD2. J was trimmed by 10 bases and V by 2 bases; bases with no gene match: 7. The CDR3 contains 14 residues. Germline-derived CDR1 and CDR2 are SGHTA and FQGNSA. The CDR3 is CASSLKGLAVEQFF. In nucleotides, the CDR3 is TGTGCCAGCAGCTTAAAAGGACTAGCAGTCGAGCAGTTCTTC.

This chain links TRBV5-1 with TRBJ2-7; perhaps TRBD1 as D (6 bases). The J call may be in error: the DNA end matches TRBJ2-1 better. From germline, CDR1 is SGHRS and CDR2 YFSETQ. There are 17 residues in the CDR3. CDR3 in amino acids: CASSSEGAQGLLNEQFF. CDR3 coding DNA: TGCGCCAGCAGCTCGGAAGGGGCACAGGGCCTATTAAATGAGCAGTTCTTC.

The gene calls are TRBV5-6 and TRBJ2-7; D gene uncertain. Germline V lookup: CDR1 SGHDT, CDR2 YYEEEE. This CDR3 region has 14 residues. V was shortened by 4 bases and J by 7 bases, with 18 bases between the two germline ends. CDR3 coding DNA: TGTGCCAGCAGCCTCCCGAAGGGTAGGCGGGAGCAGTACTTC. It specifies CASSLPKGRREQYF.

This chain connects TRBV9 to TRBJ2-5, with a weak D call TRBD1 (6 bases). Germline V gives CDR1 SGDLS, CDR2 YYNGEE. V lost 0 bases, J lost 5 bases, and 11 bases lay in between. The CDR3 is 14 amino acids. The CDR3 loop is CASSVDRVEETQYF. CDR3 in DNA: TGTGCCAGCAGCGTAGACAGGGTTGAGGAGACCCAGTACTTC.

V usage is TRBV5-1 and J usage is TRBJ2-5; D gene uncertain. The CDR3 is 14 residues long. Germline loops: CDR1 SGHRS, CDR2 YFSETQ. The V end lost 4 bases, the J end lost 11 bases, and 21 bases lay between the germline ends. This CDR3 is CASSQQSGRLEQYF. Written as DNA, the CDR3 is TGCGCCAGCAGCCAGCAGTCGGGTCGCCTGGAGCAGTACTTC.

The chain is built from TRBV4-1 and TRBJ1-1; the D is unclear. This CDR3 has 16 amino acids. V gave up 1 base and J gave up 1 base, with 13 bases separating them. The germline gives CDR1 MGHRA, CDR2 YSYEKL. This CDR3 reads CASSQGAGRGNTEAFF. CDR3 nucleotides: TGCGCCAGCAGCCAAGGGGCTGGACGGGGGAACACTGAAGCTTTCTTT.

The rearrangement joins TRBV28 to TRBJ2-7, with D unresolved. CDR1 is MDHEN, CDR2 SYDVKM, per germline. The CDR3 contains 11 residues. The V gene lost 6 bases and the J gene lost 3 bases, with 6 bases spanning the gap. The CDR3 region is CASRTLYEQYF. The CDR3 DNA reads TGTGCCAGCAGAACCCTCTACGAGCAGTACTTC.

This clonotype was detected a few times. The CDR3 bases are TGTGCCAGCAGTTTCCTGGCCGGGACCTACGAGCAGTACTTC. Its translation: CASSFLAGTYEQYF. The chain carries TRBV6-2 or TRBV6-3 and TRBJ2-7, with D perhaps TRBD2 (5 bases). Per germline, CDR1 MNHEY and CDR2 SVGEGT. The CDR3 consists of 14 residues. Trimming took off 4 bases at V and 2 bases at J, with 12 bases between the two ends.